These 20 T cell receptor beta chains originate from one sample sequenced in a study of blood T cell repertoires in COVID-19. Sequencing was performed with immunoSEQ multiplex PCR; in TCRdb, only in-frame clones are kept and a portion is missing. Of some 190,000 clones detected, 85% appear once; the ten largest clones hold 6.5% to 10%. What was sequenced was peripheral blood. The receptor source for this set is a woman aged 55-75 years with acute or convalescent COVID-19.

This chain joins TRBV4-2 and TRBJ2-7, with TRBD2 identical over 9 bases. The trim removed 0 bases at V and 2 bases at J, leaving 8 bases unmatched. The CDR3 extends over 17 amino acids. Germline CDR1 and CDR2: LGHNA and YNFKEQ. The CDR3 reads CASSQDRRLAGPYEQYV. The CDR3 DNA is TGTGCCAGCAGCCAAGATCGAAGGCTAGCGGGACCCTACGAGCAGTACGTC.

The rearrangement links TRBV6-5 to TRBJ1-1; no firm D call. There are 14 residues in the CDR3. Germline V gene data show CDR1 as MNHEY and CDR2 as SVGAGI. Trimming removed 8 bases at V and 0 bases at J, with 13 bases between. The CDR3 region is CASDRIRMNTEAFF. CDR3 DNA sequence: TGTGCCAGCGATAGAATCCGCATGAACACTGAAGCTTTCTTT.

The chain links TRBV21-1 to TRBJ1-2. TRBV21-1 is reported as a pseudogene. The length of the CDR3 is 14 residues. The CDR3: CASSKRGSLYGYTF. The CDR3 DNA is TGTGCCAGCAGCAAACGAGGCAGTTTATATGGCTACACCTTC.

This clone came up a few times. The rearrangement joins TRBV18 to TRBJ1-3; maybe TRBD1 (5 bases). The CDR3 runs 15 residues. The V gene's germline CDR1 is KGHSH and CDR2 LQKENI. V was trimmed by 4 bases and J by 0 bases, leaving 10 bases between them. CDR3 in amino acids: CASSLRQSSGNTIYF. The CDR3 bases are TGTGCCAGCTCACTCCGACAGAGCTCTGGAAACACCATATATTTT.

The chain employs TRBV4-1 and TRBJ2-3, with D perhaps TRBD2 (6 bases). Germline assignment: CDR1 MGHRA and CDR2 YSYEKL. The CDR3 contains 12 residues. V gave up 1 base and J gave up 12 bases, with 11 bases separating them. CDR3: CASSQAVGRQYF. CDR3 nucleotide sequence: TGCGCCAGCAGCCAAGCTGTCGGGAGACAGTATTTT.

The chain employs TRBV2 and TRBJ2-1, with D perhaps TRBD2 (5 bases). Trimming cost V 2 bases and J 7 bases, with 6 bases left between them. The germline V gene has CDR1 SNHLY and CDR2 FYNNEI. The CDR3 loop spans 12 amino acids. The CDR3 nucleotides are TGTGCCAGCAGTGAAAGGAGGAATGAGCAGTTCTTC. It yields the protein CASSERRNEQFF.

The rearrangement links TRBV28 to TRBJ1-6, with D possibly matching TRBD1 (6 bases). The CDR3 contains 14 residues. Germline values: CDR1 MDHEN, CDR2 SYDVKM. The ends were cut back, 6 bases at V and 10 bases at J, with 16 bases in the middle. The CDR3 spells CASSLHTGQSPLHF. CDR3 in DNA: TGTGCCAGCAGCCTTCACACAGGGCAATCACCCCTCCACTTT.

The chain is built from TRBV6-6 and TRBJ1-2, with 10 nucleotides matching TRBD1. The trim removed 5 bases at V and 0 bases at J, leaving 12 bases unmatched. The CDR3 covers 18 residues. Germline lookup yields CDR1 MNHNY and CDR2 SVGAGI (reference sequence). CDR3 sequence reads: CASSGSGTGEPPNYGYTF. In DNA, the CDR3 is TGTGCCAGCAGTGGATCCGGGACAGGGGAACCCCCTAACTATGGCTACACCTTC.

The chain recombines TRBV4-1 with TRBJ2-5; 8 nucleotides match TRBD1. CDR3 size: 15 residues. V was pared by 0 bases and J by 4 bases, with 4 bases of the junction left unmatched. CDR1 MGHRA and CDR2 YSYEKL come from the germline V gene. The CDR3 DNA reads TGCGCCAGCAGCCAAGAAGGGACAGGATCAGAGACCCAGTACTTC. Its translation: CASSQEGTGSETQYF.

The chain employs TRBV19 and TRBJ2-1; D is possibly TRBD2 (5 bases). Looked up from germline, CDR1 is LNHDA and CDR2 is SQIVND (reference sequence). The V and J ends lost 5 bases and 4 bases respectively, with 15 bases between them. The length of the CDR3 is 15 residues. CDR3 amino acids: CASSPPGSNYNEQFF. DNA of the CDR3: TGTGCCAGTAGTCCTCCTGGGAGCAATTACAATGAGCAGTTCTTC.

V usage is TRBV14 and J usage is TRBJ1-2; weak D call: TRBD1 (6 bases). Trimming removed 5 bases at V and 7 bases at J, with 14 bases between. The CDR3 loop spans 13 amino acids. From germline, CDR1 is SGHDN and CDR2 FVKESK. The CDR3 sequence is CASSLNTGTGYTF. The DNA for the CDR3 is TGTGCCAGCAGCTTAAATACAGGGACTGGCTACACCTTC.

The chain has TRBV19 and TRBJ2-7; D is perhaps TRBD2 (6 bases). The CDR3 has 15 residues. CDR1 is LNHDA, CDR2 SQIVND, per germline (reference sequence). V lost 3 bases, J lost 0 bases, and 12 bases lay in between. CDR3: CASSIGGASSYEQYF. The CDR3, as DNA: TGTGCCAGTAGTATTGGCGGGGCTAGCTCCTACGAGCAGTACTTC.

This clone was counted a single time. CDR3 protein: CASSLGGTGRAYEQYF. CDR3 nucleotides: TGTGCCAGCAGTTTGGGGGGGACAGGGAGGGCCTACGAGCAGTACTTC. The rearrangement joins TRBV28 to TRBJ2-7, with TRBD1 matching over 9 bases. Trimming cost V 3 bases and J 2 bases; bases outside gene matches: 8. The V gene's germline CDR1 is MDHEN and CDR2 SYDVKM. The length of the CDR3 is 16 residues.

The genes are TRBV3-1 (or the pseudogene TRBV3-2) and TRBJ2-3, with a possible D match to TRBD2 (5 bases). V lost 4 bases, J lost 2 bases, and 19 bases lay in between. This CDR3 is 17 amino acids long. Germline loops: CDR1 LGHDT, CDR2 YNNKEL (reference sequence). The CDR3 is CASSPLLGKGTTDTQYF. As DNA, the CDR3 is TGTGCCAGCAGCCCGTTGCTCGGGAAGGGCACCACAGATACGCAGTATTTT.

The chain couples TRBV2 to TRBJ1-2, with D possibly being TRBD1 (6 bases). The V gene's germline CDR1 is SNHLY and CDR2 FYNNEI. The CDR3 length is 13 residues. Between the trimmed V and J ends, which lost 4 bases and 4 bases, there was a span of 10 bases. This chain's CDR3 is CASSGTGSYGYTF. The DNA for the CDR3 is TGTGCCAGCAGTGGAACAGGGTCCTATGGCTACACCTTC.

The chain uses TRBV6-6 and TRBJ1-1, with D possibly TRBD1 on 6 matching bases. CDR1 MNHNY and CDR2 SVGAGI come from the germline V gene (reference sequence). Trimming took off 2 bases at V and 6 bases at J, with 16 bases between the two ends. The CDR3 is 15 amino acids. DNA of the CDR3: TGTGCCAGCAGTTACACTACCTCACAGGGCTCTGAAGCTTTCTTT. Encoded protein: CASSYTTSQGSEAFF.

J is TRBJ1-2 and V is TRBV5-1; D ambiguous. V gave up 1 base and J gave up 7 bases, with 11 bases separating them. This CDR3 has 13 residues. Germline V gene lookup returns CDR1 SGHRS and CDR2 YFSETQ. The CDR3 reads CASSLQIGLGYTF. The CDR3 DNA reads as TGCGCCAGCAGCTTGCAAATCGGACTTGGCTACACCTTC.

The V and J genes are TRBV28 and TRBJ1-1; a weak D match, TRBD1 (5 bases). The CDR3 totals 16 residues. CDR1 is MDHEN, CDR2 SYDVKM, per germline. The V and J ends lost 5 bases and 3 bases respectively, with 19 bases between them. The CDR3 is CASSRPKGRVYTEAFF. In DNA form, the CDR3 reads TGTGCCAGCAGTCGTCCCAAGGGCAGGGTGTACACTGAAGCTTTCTTT. The complete variable domain, with remaining parts taken from reference TRBV28 and TRBJ1-1, reads DVKVTQSSRYLVKRTGEKVFLECVQDMDHENMFWYRQDPGLGLRLIYFSYDVKMKEKGDIPEGYSVSREKKERFSLILESASTNQTSMYLCASSRPKGRVYTEAFFGQGTRLTVV.

The genes are TRBV20-1 and TRBJ2-7; 12 positions match TRBD2. Per the germline V gene, CDR1 is DFQATT and CDR2 is SNEGSKA (reference sequence). The CDR3 length is 14 residues. Unmatched junction bases numbered 7, after V lost 6 bases and J lost 4 bases. CDR3 in amino acids: CSASLAGGHYEQYF. The CDR3, as DNA: TGCAGTGCAAGTCTAGCGGGAGGGCATTACGAGCAGTACTTC.

The V and J genes are TRBV28 and TRBJ1-3; D is possibly TRBD1 (6 bases). V was cut by 7 bases and J by 5 bases, with 21 bases left in between. Germline-derived CDR1 and CDR2 are MDHEN and SYDVKM. The CDR3 totals 16 residues. The CDR3 sequence is CASTMTGGSGRNTIYF. For the CDR3, the DNA is TGTGCCAGCACCATGACGGGGGGCTCTGGAAGAAACACCATATATTTT.